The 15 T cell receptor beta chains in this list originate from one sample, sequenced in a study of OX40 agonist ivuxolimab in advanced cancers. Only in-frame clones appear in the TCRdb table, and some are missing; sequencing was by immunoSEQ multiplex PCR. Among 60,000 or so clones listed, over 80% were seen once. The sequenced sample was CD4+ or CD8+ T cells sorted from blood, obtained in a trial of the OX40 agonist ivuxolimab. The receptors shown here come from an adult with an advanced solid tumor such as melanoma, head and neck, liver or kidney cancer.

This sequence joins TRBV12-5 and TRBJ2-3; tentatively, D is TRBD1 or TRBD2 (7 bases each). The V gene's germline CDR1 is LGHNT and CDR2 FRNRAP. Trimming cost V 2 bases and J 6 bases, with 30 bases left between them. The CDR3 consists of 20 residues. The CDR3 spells CASGLPHRDRGLGHRDTQYF. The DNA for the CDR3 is TGTGCTAGTGGTTTGCCCCACCGGGACAGAGGACTAGGCCATAGGGATACGCAGTATTTT.

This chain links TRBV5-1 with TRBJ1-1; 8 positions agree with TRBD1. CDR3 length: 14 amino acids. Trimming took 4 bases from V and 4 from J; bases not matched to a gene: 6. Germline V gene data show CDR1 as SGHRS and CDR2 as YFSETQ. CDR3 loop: CASSAQGGGTEAFF. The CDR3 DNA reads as TGCGCCAGCAGCGCACAGGGGGGCGGCACTGAAGCTTTCTTT.

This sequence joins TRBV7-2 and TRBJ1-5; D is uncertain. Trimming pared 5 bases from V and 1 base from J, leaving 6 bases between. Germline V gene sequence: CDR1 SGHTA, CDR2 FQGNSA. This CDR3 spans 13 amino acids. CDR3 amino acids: CASSPRSNQPQHF. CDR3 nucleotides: TGTGCCAGCAGCCCAAGGAGCAATCAGCCCCAGCATTTT.

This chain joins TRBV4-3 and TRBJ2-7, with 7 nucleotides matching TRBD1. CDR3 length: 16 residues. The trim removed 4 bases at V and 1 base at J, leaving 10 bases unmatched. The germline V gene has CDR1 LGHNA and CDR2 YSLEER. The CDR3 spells CASSRDRALPSYEQYF. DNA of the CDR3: TGCGCCAGCAGCCGCGACAGGGCCCTCCCATCCTACGAGCAGTACTTC.

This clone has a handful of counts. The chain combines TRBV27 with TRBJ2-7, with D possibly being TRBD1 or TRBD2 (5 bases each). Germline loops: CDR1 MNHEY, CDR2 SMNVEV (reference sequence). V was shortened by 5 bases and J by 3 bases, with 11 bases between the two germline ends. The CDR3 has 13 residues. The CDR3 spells CASSPEGRYEQYF. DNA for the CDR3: TGTGCCAGCAGTCCCGAGGGGCGCTACGAGCAGTACTTC.

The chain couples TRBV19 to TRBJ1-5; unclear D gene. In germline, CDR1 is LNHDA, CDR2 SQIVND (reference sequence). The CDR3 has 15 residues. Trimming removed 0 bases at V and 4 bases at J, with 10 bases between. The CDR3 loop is CASSIEARTNQPQHF. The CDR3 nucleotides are TGTGCCAGTAGTATAGAGGCCAGGACGAATCAGCCCCAGCATTTT. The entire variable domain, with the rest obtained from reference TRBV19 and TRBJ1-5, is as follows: DGGITQSPKYLFRKEGQNVTLSCEQNLNHDAMYWYRQDPGQGLRLIYYSQIVNDFQKGDIAEGYSVSREKKESFPLTVTSAQKNPTAFYLCASSIEARTNQPQHFGDGTRLSIL.

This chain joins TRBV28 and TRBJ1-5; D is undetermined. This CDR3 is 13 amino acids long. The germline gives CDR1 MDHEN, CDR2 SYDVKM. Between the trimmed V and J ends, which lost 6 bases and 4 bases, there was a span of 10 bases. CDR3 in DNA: TGTGCCAGCAGGATAGGAGGGAATCAGCCCCAGCATTTT. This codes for CASRIGGNQPQHF.

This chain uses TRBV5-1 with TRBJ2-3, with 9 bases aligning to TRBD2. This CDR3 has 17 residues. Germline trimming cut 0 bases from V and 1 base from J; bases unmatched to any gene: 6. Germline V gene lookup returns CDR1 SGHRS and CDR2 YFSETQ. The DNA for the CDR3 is TGCGCCAGCAGCTTGGGGTCGGCTAGCGGGGGCACAGATACGCAGTATTTT. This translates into CASSLGSASGGTDTQYF.

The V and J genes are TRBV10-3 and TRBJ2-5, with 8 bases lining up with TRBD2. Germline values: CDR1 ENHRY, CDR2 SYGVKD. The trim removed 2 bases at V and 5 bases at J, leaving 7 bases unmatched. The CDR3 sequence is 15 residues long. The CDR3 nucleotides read TGTGCCATCAGTGAGCCGGGGGGGGCCCGGGAGACCCAGTACTTC. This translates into CAISEPGGARETQYF.

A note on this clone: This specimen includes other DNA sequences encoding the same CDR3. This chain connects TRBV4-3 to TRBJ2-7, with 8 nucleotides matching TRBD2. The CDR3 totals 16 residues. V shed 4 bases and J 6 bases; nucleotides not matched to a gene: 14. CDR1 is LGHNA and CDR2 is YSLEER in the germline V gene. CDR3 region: CASSRALRASGSEQYF. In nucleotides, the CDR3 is TGCGCCAGCAGCCGAGCGCTCCGAGCTAGCGGGTCCGAGCAGTACTTC.

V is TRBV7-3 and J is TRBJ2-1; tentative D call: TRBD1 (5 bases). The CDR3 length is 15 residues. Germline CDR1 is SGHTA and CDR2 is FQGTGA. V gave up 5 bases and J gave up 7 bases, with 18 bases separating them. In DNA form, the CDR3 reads TGTGCCAGCAGCCCGCAGGGTCTCGGTTCGAATGAGCAGTTCTTC. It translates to CASSPQGLGSNEQFF.

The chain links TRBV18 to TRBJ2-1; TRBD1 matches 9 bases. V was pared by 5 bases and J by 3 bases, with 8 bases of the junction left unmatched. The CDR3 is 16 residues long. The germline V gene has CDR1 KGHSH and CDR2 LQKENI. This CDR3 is CASSRRRDRDYNEQFF. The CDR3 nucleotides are TGTGCCAGCTCAAGGCGTAGGGACAGGGACTACAATGAGCAGTTCTTC.

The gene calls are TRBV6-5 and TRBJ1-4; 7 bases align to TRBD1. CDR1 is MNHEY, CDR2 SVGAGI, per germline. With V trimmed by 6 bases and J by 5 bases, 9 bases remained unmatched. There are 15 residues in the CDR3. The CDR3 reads CASSPDRYRNEKLFF. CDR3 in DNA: TGTGCCAGCAGCCCGGACAGGTACAGAAATGAAAAACTGTTTTTT.

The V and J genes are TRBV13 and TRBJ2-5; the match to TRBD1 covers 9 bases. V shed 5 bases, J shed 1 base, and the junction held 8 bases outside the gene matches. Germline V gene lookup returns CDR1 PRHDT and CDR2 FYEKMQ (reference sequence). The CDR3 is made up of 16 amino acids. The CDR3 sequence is CASSQLKTGGQETQYF. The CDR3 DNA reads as TGTGCCAGCAGCCAGCTAAAGACAGGGGGCCAAGAGACCCAGTACTTC.

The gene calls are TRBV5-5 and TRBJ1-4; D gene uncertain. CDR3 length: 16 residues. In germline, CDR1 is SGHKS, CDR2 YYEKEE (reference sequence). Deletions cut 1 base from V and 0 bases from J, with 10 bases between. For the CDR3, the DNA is TGTGCCAGCAGCTTGACAGTCTTGACAACTAATGAAAAACTGTTTTTT. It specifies CASSLTVLTTNEKLFF.